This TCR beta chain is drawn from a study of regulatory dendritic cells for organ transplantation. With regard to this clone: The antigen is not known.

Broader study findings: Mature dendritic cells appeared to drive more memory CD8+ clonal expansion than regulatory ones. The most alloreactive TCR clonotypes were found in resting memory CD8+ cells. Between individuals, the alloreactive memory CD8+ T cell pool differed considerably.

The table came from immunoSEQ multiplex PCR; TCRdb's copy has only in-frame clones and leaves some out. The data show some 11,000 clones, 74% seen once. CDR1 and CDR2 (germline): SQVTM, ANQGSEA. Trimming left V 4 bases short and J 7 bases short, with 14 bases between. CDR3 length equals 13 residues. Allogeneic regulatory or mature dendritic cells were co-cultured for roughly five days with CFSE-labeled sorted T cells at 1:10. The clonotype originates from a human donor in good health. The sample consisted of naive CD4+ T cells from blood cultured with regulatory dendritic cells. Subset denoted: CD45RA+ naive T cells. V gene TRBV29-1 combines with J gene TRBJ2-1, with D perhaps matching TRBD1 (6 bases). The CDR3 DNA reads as TGCAGCGTTGCCAGGGGCCGTACAAATGAGCAGTTCTTC. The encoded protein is CSVARGRTNEQFF.